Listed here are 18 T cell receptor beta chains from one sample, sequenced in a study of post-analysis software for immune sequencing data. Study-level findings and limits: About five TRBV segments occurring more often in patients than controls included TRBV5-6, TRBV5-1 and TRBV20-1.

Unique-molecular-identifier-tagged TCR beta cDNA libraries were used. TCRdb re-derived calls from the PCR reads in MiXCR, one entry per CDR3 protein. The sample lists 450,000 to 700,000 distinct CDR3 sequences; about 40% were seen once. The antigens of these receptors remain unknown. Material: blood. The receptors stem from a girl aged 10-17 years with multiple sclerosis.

DNA of the CDR3: TGTGCCTGGAGTCGTACTCAGGGGGCGAATCAGCCCCAGCATTTT. It codes for CAWSRTQGANQPQHF. This chain connects TRBV30 to TRBJ1-5, with 8 nucleotides matching TRBD1. Germline V gene lookup returns CDR1 GTSNPN and CDR2 SVGIG (reference sequence). Trimming at V came to 2 bases and at J to 4 bases, leaving 7 bases not matched to a gene. The CDR3 loop spans 15 amino acids.

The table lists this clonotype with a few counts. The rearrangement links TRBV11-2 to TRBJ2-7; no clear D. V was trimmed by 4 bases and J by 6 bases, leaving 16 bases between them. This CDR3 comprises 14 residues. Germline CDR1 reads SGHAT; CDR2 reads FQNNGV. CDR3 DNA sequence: TGTGCCAGCAGCTCCCAGCAGGTTAATGGCGAGCAGTACTTC. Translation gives CASSSQQVNGEQYF.

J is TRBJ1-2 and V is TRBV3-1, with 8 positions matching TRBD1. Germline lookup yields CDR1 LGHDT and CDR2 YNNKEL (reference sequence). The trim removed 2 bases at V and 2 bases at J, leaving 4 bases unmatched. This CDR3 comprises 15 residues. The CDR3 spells CASSQSRDRNYGYTF. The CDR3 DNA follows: TGTGCCAGCAGCCAATCTAGGGACAGGAACTATGGCTACACCTTC.

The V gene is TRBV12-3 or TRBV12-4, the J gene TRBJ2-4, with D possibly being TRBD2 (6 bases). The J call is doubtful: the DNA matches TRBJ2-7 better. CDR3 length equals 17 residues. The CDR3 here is CASSLALALGGTYEQYF. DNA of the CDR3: TGTGCCAGCAGTTTAGCGCTTGCCCTCGGGGGTACGTACGAGCAGTACTTC.

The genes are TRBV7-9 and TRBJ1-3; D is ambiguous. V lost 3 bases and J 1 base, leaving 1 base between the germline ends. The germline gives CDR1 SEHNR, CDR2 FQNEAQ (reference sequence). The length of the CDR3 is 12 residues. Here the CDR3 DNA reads TGTGCCAGCAGCTTGTCTGGAAACACCATATATTTT. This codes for CASSLSGNTIYF.

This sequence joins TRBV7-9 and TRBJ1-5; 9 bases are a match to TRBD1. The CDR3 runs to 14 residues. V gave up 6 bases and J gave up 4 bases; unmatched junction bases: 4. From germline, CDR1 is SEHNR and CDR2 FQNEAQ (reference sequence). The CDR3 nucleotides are TGTGCCAGCAGAGAGGGACAGGGAAATCAGCCCCAGCATTTT. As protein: CASREGQGNQPQHF.

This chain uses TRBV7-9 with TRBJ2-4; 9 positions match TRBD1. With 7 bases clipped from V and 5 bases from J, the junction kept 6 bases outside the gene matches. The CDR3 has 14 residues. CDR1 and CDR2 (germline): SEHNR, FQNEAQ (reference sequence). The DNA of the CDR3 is TGTGCCAGCATCCCGGGACAGGGCGAAAACATTCAGTACTTC. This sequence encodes CASIPGQGENIQYF.

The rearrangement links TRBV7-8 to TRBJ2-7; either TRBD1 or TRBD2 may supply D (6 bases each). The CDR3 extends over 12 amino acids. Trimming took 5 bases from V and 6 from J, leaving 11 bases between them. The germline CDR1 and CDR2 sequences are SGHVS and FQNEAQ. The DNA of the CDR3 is TGTGCCAGCAGCGCACAGGGAGGCGAGCAGTACTTC. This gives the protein CASSAQGGEQYF.

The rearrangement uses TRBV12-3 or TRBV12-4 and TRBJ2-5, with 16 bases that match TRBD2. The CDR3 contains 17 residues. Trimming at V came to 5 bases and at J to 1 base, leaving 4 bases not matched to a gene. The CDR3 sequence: CASSQGTSGRVQETQYF. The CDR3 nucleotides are TGTGCCAGCAGTCAGGGGACTAGCGGGAGGGTCCAAGAGACCCAGTACTTC.

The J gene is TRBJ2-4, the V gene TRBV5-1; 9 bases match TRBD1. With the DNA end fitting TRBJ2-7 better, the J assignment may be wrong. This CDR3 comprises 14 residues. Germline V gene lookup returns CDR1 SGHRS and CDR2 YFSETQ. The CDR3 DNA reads TGCGCCAGCAGCCCCCAGGACAGGGGCTACGAGCAGTACTTC. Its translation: CASSPQDRGYEQYF.

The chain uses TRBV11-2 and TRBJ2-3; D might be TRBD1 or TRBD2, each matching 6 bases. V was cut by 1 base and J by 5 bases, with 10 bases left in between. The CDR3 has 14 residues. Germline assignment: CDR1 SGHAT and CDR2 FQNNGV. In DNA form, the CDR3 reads TGTGCCAGCAGCTTAGTTGGGGGGCAAGATACGCAGTATTTT. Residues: CASSLVGGQDTQYF.

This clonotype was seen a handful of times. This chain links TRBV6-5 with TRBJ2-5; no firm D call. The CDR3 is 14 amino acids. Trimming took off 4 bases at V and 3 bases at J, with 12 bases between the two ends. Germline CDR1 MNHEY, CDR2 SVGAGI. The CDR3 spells CASSSAPPEETQYF. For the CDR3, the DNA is TGTGCCAGCAGTTCGGCACCCCCCGAAGAGACCCAGTACTTC.

DNA of the CDR3: TGTGCCAGCAGCCTCGTGACTAGAAGCACAGATACGCAGTATTTT. This codes for CASSLVTRSTDTQYF. V usage is TRBV7-2 and J usage is TRBJ2-3; D is possibly TRBD2 (6 bases). The germline V gene has CDR1 SGHTA and CDR2 FQGNSA. The CDR3 sequence is 15 residues long. Trimming removed 5 bases at V and 0 bases at J, with 12 bases between.

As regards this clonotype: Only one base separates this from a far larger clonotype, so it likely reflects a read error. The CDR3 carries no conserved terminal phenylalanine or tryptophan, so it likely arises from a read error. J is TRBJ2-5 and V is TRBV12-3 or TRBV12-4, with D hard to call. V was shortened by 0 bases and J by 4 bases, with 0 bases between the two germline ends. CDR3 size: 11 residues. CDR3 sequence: CASSLAETQYS. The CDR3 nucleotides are TGTGCCAGCAGTTTAGCAGAGACCCAGTACTCC.

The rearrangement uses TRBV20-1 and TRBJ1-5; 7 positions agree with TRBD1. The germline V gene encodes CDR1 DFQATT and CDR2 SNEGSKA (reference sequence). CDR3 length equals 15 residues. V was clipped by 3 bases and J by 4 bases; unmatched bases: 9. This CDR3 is CSARPQGTANQPQHF. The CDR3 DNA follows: TGCAGTGCTAGGCCCCAAGGGACAGCGAATCAGCCCCAGCATTTT.

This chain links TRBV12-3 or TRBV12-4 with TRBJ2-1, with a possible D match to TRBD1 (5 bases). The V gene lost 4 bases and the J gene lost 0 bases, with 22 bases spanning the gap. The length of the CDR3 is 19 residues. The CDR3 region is CASSYSMWGRASSYNEQFF. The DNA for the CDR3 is TGTGCCAGCAGTTACTCAATGTGGGGCAGGGCGAGCTCCTACAATGAGCAGTTCTTC.

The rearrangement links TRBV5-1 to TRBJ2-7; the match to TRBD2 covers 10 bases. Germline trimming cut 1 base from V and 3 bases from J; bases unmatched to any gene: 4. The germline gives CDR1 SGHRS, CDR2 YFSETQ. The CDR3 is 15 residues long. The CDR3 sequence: CASSLWASGGYEQYF. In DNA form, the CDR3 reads TGCGCCAGCAGCTTGTGGGCTAGCGGGGGCTACGAGCAGTACTTC. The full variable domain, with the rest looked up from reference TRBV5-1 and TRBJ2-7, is KAGVTQTPRYLIKTRGQQVTLSCSPISGHRSVSWYQQTPGQGLQFLFEYFSETQRNKGNFPGRFSGRQFSNSRSEMNVSTLELGDSALYLCASSLWASGGYEQYFGPGTRLTVT.

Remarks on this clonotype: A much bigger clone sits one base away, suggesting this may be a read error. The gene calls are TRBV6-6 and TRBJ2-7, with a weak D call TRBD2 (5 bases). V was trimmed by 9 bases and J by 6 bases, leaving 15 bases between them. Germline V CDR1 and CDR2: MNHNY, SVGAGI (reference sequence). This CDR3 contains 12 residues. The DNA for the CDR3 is TGTGCCAGGGGATCCGGGATCCCCGAGCAGTACTTC. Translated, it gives CARGSGIPEQYF.